The 14 T cell receptor beta chains below were found in one sample sequenced in a study of cytomegalovirus exposure and HLA in healthy donors. In the PCR, 60 Vbeta and 13 Jbeta primers were used. The assay was immunoSEQ multiplex PCR, and TCRdb's table has in-frame clones only and misses some. Of 90,000 to 140,000 clones in the sample, over 70% were seen once. The sample comprised PBMCs. The receptors come from a woman aged 40-49 years in good health and CMV-seropositive.

The chain carries TRBV5-6 and TRBJ1-4, with a tentative D call TRBD1 (5 bases). Deletions cut 4 bases from V and 0 bases from J, with 16 bases between. This CDR3 is built from 17 residues. Germline assignment: CDR1 SGHDT and CDR2 YYEEEE. CDR3 region: CASSLGRGIATNEKLFF. The CDR3 nucleotides are TGTGCCAGCAGCCTGGGACGGGGGATTGCAACTAATGAAAAACTGTTTTTT.

The chain is built from TRBV7-6 and TRBJ2-2; 7 bases fit TRBD2. This CDR3 region has 18 residues. The germline CDR1 and CDR2 sequences are SGHVS and FNYEAQ. The junction had 13 bases not matched to a gene; V was cut back by 5 bases and J by 1 base. The CDR3 coding sequence is TGTGCCAGCAGCCATAGAGCGTCGGGGACTATGAACACCGGGGAGCTGTTTTTT. Protein sequence: CASSHRASGTMNTGELFF.

This clone was counted only a few times. The V gene is TRBV5-1, the J gene TRBJ1-4; maybe TRBD1 (6 bases). Germline V CDR1 and CDR2: SGHRS, YFSETQ. The ends were cut back, 7 bases at V and 7 bases at J, with 14 bases in the middle. The CDR3 extends over 13 amino acids. The chain's CDR3 is CASRGGEGEKLFF. CDR3 bases: TGCGCCAGCCGAGGGGGGGAAGGTGAAAAACTGTTTTTT.

This sequence joins TRBV10-3 and TRBJ1-1; D gene ambiguous. The CDR3 runs 13 residues. Germline CDR1 reads ENHRY; CDR2 reads SYGVKD. V dropped 6 bases and J dropped 1 base, with 9 bases sitting between them. CDR3 DNA sequence: TGTGCCATCAGAAGACACGAGAACACTGAAGCTTTCTTT. Translated: CAIRRHENTEAFF.

The chain couples TRBV7-2 to TRBJ2-5, with D perhaps TRBD2 (6 bases). Germline CDR1 reads SGHTA; CDR2 reads FQGNSA. The CDR3 contains 12 residues. With 7 bases removed from V and 5 bases from J, the gap between germline ends came to 11 bases. CDR3 DNA sequence: TGTGCCAGCACCGGACTACGCGAGACCCAGTACTTC. It codes for CASTGLRETQYF.

This chain uses TRBV2 with TRBJ1-2; D remains unclear. The CDR3 is 16 residues long. Trimming removed 1 base at V and 0 bases at J, with 12 bases between. Germline CDR1 and CDR2: SNHLY and FYNNEI. The CDR3 reads CASSEDARWSNYGYTF. DNA for the CDR3: TGTGCCAGCAGTGAAGACGCCAGGTGGTCTAACTATGGCTACACCTTC.

V and J are TRBV7-8 and TRBJ2-6; perhaps TRBD1 as D (6 bases). Trimming pared 5 bases from V and 2 bases from J, leaving 16 bases between. Germline CDR1 is SGHVS and CDR2 is FQNEAQ. The length of the CDR3 is 17 residues. The DNA of the CDR3 is TGTGCCAGCAGCCCCAGTACCGAGGGGGCTGGGGCCAACGTCCTGACTTTC. Translation gives CASSPSTEGAGANVLTF.

CDR3 bases: TGTGCCAGCAGCTCCCCAAAGATCGACAGGAGTGAAGCTTTCTTT. Amino acid sequence: CASSSPKIDRSEAFF. The V gene is TRBV11-3, the J gene TRBJ1-1; tentative D call: TRBD1 (6 bases). Trimming removed 4 bases from V and 7 bases from J, with 19 bases in between. The CDR3 loop spans 15 amino acids. Germline loops: CDR1 SGHNT, CDR2 YENEEA.

This clone was observed a handful of times. CDR3 loop: CASSISPLSAQHF. The CDR3 DNA follows: TGTGCCAGCAGCATATCCCCCTTGTCGGCCCAGCATTTT. The J gene is TRBJ1-5, the V gene TRBV7-6; no clear D gene. The germline V gene encodes CDR1 SGHVS and CDR2 FNYEAQ. This CDR3 spans 13 amino acids. The V gene lost 5 bases and the J gene lost 11 bases, with 16 bases spanning the gap.

This clone was seen a few times. The CDR3 DNA is TGTGCCATCAGTGAGTCGGCGGGCGCGAACACCGGGGAGCTGTTTTTT. It translates to CAISESAGANTGELFF. The chain is built from TRBV10-3 and TRBJ2-2; D might be TRBD2 (5 bases). Between the trimmed V and J ends, which lost 0 bases and 0 bases, there was a span of 8 bases. The germline gives CDR1 ENHRY, CDR2 SYGVKD. The CDR3 covers 16 residues.

This clone was seen a few times. In DNA, the CDR3 is TGTGCCAGCAGCTTATACGGCGGGGCCGAATCTAGCACAGATACGCAGTATTTT. Its protein is CASSLYGGAESSTDTQYF. The V call is TRBV7-8, the J call TRBJ2-3; a possible D gene is TRBD2 (6 bases). V gave up 2 bases and J gave up 0 bases, with 18 bases separating them. Germline CDR1 and CDR2: SGHVS and FQNEAQ. This CDR3 contains 18 residues.

The chain uses TRBV25-1 and TRBJ1-1; D call uncertain. Germline values: CDR1 MGHDK, CDR2 SYGVNS. The CDR3 sequence is 14 residues long. The germline V and J ends were trimmed by 4 bases and 4 bases, with 13 bases remaining between them. The CDR3 nucleotides read TGTGCCAGCAGTGTCTCCCCTCGGAGCACTGAAGCTTTCTTT. As protein: CASSVSPRSTEAFF.

This rearrangement joins TRBV9 to TRBJ2-6; D may be TRBD1 (5 bases). This CDR3 is 14 amino acids long. Trimming took off 4 bases at V and 2 bases at J, with 7 bases between the two ends. Germline V gives CDR1 SGDLS, CDR2 YYNGEE. CDR3 region: CASSQGTGANVLTF. CDR3 coding DNA: TGTGCCAGCAGCCAGGGAACTGGGGCCAACGTCCTGACTTTC.

The rearrangement links TRBV29-1 to TRBJ1-2, with a weak D call TRBD1 (5 bases). V was clipped by 6 bases and J by 4 bases, with 18 bases between them. CDR1 and CDR2 (germline): SQVTM, ANQGSEA. This CDR3 contains 14 residues. The CDR3 region is CSVGGDFQPYGYTF. The CDR3 DNA reads as TGCAGCGTCGGGGGGGACTTCCAGCCCTATGGCTACACCTTC.